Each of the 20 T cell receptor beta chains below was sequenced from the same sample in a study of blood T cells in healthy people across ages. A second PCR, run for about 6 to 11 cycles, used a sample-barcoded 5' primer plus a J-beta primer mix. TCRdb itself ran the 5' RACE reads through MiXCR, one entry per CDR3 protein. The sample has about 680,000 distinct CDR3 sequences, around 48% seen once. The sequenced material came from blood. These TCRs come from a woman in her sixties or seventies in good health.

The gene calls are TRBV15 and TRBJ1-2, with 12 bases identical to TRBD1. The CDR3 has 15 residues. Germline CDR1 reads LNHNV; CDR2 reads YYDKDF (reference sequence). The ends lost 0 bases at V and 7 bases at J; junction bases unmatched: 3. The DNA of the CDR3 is TGTGCCACCAGCAGAGATGCGGGACAGGGGGCTGGCTACACCTTC. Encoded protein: CATSRDAGQGAGYTF.

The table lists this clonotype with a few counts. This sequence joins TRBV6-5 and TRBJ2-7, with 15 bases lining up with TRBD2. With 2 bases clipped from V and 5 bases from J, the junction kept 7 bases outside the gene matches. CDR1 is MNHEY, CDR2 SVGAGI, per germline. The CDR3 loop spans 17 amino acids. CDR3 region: CASSYLPGLAGGNEQYF. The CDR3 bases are TGTGCCAGCAGTTACCTACCGGGACTAGCGGGAGGAAACGAGCAGTACTTC.

CDR3 DNA: TGTGCCATCAGTAGCGGGAGGGCCGCAGATACGCAGTATTTT. As protein: CAISSGRAADTQYF. The J gene is TRBJ2-3, the V gene TRBV10-3, with TRBD2 identical over 10 bases. There are 14 residues in the CDR3. J lost 4 bases, V lost 5 bases, and 3 bases had no gene match. Germline V gene lookup returns CDR1 ENHRY and CDR2 SYGVKD.

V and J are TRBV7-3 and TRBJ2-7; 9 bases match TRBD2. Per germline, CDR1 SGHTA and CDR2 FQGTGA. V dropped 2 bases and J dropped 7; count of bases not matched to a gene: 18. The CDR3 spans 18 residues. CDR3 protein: CASSLAGGWTASYNEQYF. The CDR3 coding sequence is TGTGCCAGCAGCTTAGCGGGAGGGTGGACCGCCTCATACAATGAGCAGTACTTC.

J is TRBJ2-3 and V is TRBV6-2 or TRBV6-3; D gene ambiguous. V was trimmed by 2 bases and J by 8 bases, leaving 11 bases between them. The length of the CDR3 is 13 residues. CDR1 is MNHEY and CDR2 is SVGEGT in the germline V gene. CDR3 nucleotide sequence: TGTGCCAGCAGTTACGTGGCTCTTGTTACGCAGTATTTT. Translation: CASSYVALVTQYF.

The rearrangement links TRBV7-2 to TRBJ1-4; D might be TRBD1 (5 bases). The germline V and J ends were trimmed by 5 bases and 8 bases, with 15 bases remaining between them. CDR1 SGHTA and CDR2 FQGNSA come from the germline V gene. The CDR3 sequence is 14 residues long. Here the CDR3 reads CASSEGGGKEKLFF. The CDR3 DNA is TGTGCCAGCAGCGAGGGTGGGGGAAAAGAAAAACTGTTTTTT.

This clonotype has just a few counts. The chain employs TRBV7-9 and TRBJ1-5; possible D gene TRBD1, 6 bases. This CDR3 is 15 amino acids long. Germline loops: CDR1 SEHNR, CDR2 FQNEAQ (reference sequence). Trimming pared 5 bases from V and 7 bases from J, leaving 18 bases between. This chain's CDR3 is CASSLDGGLLQPQHF. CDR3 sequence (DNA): TGTGCCAGCAGCCTGGACGGGGGGCTGTTGCAGCCCCAGCATTTT.

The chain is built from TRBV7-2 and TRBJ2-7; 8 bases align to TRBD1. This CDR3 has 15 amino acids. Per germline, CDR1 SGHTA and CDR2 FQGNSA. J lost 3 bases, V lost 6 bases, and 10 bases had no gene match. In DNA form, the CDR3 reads TGTGCCAGCAGTCCACGTACAGGGGGTAACTACGAGCAGTACTTC. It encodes CASSPRTGGNYEQYF.

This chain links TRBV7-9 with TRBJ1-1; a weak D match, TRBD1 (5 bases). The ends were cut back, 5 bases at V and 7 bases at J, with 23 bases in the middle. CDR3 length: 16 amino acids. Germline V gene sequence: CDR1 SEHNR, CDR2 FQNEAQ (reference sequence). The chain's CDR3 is CASSPLSPQGGDEAFF. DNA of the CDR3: TGTGCCAGCAGCCCATTGTCCCCTCAGGGTGGGGATGAAGCTTTCTTT. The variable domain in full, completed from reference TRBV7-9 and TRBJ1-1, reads DTGVSQNPRHKITKRGQNVTFRCDPISEHNRLYWYRQTLGQGPEFLTYFQNEAQLEKSRLLSDRFSAERPKGSFSTLEIQRTEQGDSAMYLCASSPLSPQGGDEAFFGQGTRLTVV.

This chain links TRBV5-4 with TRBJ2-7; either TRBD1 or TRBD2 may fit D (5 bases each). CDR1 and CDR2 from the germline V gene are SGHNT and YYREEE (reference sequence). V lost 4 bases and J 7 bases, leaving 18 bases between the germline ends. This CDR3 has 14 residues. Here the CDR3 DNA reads TGTGCCAGCAGCCCCTCTCCGGGACGACTGGAGCAGTACTTC. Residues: CASSPSPGRLEQYF.

The DNA for the CDR3 is TGCAGTGCTCCTCAGACAGTGACACTAGAGACCCAGTACTTC. It translates to CSAPQTVTLETQYF. This rearrangement joins TRBV20-1 to TRBJ2-5; D is possibly TRBD1 (5 bases). V was clipped by 5 bases and J by 4 bases, with 17 bases between them. The CDR3 is made up of 14 amino acids. CDR1 and CDR2 (germline): DFQATT, SNEGSKA (reference sequence).

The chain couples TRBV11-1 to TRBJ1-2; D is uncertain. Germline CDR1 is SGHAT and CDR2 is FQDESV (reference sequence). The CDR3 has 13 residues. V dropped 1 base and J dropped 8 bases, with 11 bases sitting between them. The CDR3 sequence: CASSLGKGYGYTF. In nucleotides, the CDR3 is TGTGCCAGCAGCTTAGGAAAAGGATACGGCTACACCTTC.

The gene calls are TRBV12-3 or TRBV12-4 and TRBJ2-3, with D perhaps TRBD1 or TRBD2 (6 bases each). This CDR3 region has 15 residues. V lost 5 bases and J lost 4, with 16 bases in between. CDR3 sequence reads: CASSHWGAEADTQYF. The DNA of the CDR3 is TGTGCCAGCAGTCACTGGGGGGCGGAAGCAGATACGCAGTATTTT.

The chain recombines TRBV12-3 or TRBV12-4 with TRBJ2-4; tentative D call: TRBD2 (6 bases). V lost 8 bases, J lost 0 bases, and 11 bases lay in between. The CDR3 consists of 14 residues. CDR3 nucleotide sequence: TGTGCCAGCCTCGGGACTCTAGCCAAAAACATTCAGTACTTC. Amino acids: CASLGTLAKNIQYF.

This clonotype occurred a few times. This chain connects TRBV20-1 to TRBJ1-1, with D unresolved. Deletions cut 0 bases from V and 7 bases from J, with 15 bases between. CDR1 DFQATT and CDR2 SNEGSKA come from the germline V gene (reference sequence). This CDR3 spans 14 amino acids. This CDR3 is CSARDRRTPREAFF. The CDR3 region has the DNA TGCAGTGCTAGAGATAGGCGGACGCCCCGTGAAGCTTTCTTT.

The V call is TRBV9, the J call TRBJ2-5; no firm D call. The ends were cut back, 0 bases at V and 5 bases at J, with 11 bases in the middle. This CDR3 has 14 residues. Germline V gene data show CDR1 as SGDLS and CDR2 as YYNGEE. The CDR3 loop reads CASSVATAGETQYF. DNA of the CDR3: TGTGCCAGCAGCGTAGCTACAGCCGGGGAGACCCAGTACTTC. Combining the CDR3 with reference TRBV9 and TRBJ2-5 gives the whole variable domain DSGVTQTPKHLITATGQRVTLRCSPRSGDLSVYWYQQSLDQGLQFLIQYYNGEERAKGNILERFSAQQFPDLHSELNLSSLELGDSALYFCASSVATAGETQYFGPGTRLLVL.

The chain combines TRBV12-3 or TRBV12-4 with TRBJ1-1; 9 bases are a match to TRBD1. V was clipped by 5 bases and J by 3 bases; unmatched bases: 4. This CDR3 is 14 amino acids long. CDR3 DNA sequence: TGTGCCAGCAGTCCACAGGGGGCGGACACTGAAGCTTTCTTT. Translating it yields CASSPQGADTEAFF.

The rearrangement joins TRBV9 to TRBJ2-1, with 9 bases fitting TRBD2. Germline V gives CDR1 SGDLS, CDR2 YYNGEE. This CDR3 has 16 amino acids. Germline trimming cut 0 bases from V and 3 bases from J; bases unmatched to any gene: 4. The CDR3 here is CASSVEAGGFYNEQFF. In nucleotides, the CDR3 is TGTGCCAGCAGCGTAGAGGCGGGAGGGTTCTACAATGAGCAGTTCTTC.

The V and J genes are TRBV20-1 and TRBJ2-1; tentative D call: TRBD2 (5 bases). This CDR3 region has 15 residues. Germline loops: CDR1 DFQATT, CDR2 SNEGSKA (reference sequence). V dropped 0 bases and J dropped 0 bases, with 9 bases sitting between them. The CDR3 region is CSARERAGSYNEQFF. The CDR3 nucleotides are TGCAGTGCTAGAGAACGGGCGGGCTCCTACAATGAGCAGTTCTTC.

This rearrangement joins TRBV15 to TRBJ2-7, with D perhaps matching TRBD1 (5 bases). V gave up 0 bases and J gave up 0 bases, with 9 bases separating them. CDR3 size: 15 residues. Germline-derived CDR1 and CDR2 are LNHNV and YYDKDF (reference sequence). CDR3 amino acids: CATSRDRAHSYEQYF. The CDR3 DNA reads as TGTGCCACCAGCAGAGACAGGGCGCACTCCTACGAGCAGTACTTC.